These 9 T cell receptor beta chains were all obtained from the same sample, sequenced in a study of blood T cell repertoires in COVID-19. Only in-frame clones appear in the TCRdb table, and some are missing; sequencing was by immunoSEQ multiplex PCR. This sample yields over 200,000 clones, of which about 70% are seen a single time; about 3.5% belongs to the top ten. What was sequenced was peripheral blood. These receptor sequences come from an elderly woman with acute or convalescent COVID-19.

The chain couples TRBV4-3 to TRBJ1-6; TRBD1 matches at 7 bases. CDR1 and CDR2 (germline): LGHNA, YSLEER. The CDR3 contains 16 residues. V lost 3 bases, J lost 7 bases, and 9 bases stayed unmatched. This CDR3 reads CASSQDDRARNSPLHF. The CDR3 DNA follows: TGCGCCAGCAGCCAGGATGACAGGGCAAGGAATTCACCCCTCCACTTT.

CDR3 protein: CASSLSGSTDTQYF. The DNA of the CDR3 is TGTGCCAGCAGCTTATCAGGCAGTACAGATACGCAGTATTTT. The chain couples TRBV7-9 to TRBJ2-3; D remains ambiguous. Trimming shortened V by 2 bases and J by 3 bases, and 9 bases separated the two germline ends. The germline gives CDR1 SEHNR, CDR2 FQNEAQ (reference sequence). The CDR3 is made up of 14 amino acids.

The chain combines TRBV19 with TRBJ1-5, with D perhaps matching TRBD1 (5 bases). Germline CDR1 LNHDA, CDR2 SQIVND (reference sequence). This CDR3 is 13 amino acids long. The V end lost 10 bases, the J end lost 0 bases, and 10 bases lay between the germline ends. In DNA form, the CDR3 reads TGTGCCACAGGGATTTATAGCAATCAGCCCCAGCATTTT. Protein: CATGIYSNQPQHF.

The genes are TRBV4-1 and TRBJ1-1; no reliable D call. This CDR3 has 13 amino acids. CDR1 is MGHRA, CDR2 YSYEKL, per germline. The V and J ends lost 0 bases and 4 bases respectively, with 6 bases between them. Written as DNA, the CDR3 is TGCGCCAGCAGCCAAGATATTTCCACTGAAGCTTTCTTT. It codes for CASSQDISTEAFF.

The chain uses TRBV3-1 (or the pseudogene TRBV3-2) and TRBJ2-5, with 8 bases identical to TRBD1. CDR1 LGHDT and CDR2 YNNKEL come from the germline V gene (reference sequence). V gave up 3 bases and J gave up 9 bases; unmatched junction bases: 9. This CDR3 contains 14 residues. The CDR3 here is CASSQGTGRASQYF. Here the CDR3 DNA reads TGTGCCAGCAGCCAGGGGACAGGAAGGGCGTCCCAGTACTTC.

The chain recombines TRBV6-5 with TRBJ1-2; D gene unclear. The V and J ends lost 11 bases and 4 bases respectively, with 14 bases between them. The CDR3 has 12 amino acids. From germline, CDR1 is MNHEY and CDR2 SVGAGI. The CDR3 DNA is TGTGCCGCGACTCGGGGAGGCTATGGCTACACCTTC. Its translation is CAATRGGYGYTF.

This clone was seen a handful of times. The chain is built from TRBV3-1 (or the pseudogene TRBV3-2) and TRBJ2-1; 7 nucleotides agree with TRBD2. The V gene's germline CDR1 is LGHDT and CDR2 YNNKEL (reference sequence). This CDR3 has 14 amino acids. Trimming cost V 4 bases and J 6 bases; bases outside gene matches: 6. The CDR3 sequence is CASSPLGGGNEQFF. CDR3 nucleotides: TGTGCCAGCAGCCCCCTTGGGGGGGGCAATGAGCAGTTCTTC.

The CDR3 DNA reads as TGCGCCAGCAGCGTGGACAGGGGGCGTGAGACCCAGTACTTC. Translated: CASSVDRGRETQYF. V gene TRBV5-1 combines with J gene TRBJ2-5; TRBD1 matches 11 bases. The CDR3 totals 14 residues. The V gene's germline CDR1 is SGHRS and CDR2 YFSETQ. The junction had 4 bases not matched to a gene; V was cut back by 4 bases and J by 5 bases. The full variable domain, completed using reference TRBV5-1 and TRBJ2-5, is KAGVTQTPRYLIKTRGQQVTLSCSPISGHRSVSWYQQTPGQGLQFLFEYFSETQRNKGNFPGRFSGRQFSNSRSEMNVSTLELGDSALYLCASSVDRGRETQYFGPGTRLLVL.

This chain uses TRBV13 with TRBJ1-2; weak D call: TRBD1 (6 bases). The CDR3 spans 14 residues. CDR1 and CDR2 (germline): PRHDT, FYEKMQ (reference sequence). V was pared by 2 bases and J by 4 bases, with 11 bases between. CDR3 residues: CASSLKGVPYGYTF. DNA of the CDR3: TGTGCCAGCAGCTTAAAGGGGGTCCCCTATGGCTACACCTTC.